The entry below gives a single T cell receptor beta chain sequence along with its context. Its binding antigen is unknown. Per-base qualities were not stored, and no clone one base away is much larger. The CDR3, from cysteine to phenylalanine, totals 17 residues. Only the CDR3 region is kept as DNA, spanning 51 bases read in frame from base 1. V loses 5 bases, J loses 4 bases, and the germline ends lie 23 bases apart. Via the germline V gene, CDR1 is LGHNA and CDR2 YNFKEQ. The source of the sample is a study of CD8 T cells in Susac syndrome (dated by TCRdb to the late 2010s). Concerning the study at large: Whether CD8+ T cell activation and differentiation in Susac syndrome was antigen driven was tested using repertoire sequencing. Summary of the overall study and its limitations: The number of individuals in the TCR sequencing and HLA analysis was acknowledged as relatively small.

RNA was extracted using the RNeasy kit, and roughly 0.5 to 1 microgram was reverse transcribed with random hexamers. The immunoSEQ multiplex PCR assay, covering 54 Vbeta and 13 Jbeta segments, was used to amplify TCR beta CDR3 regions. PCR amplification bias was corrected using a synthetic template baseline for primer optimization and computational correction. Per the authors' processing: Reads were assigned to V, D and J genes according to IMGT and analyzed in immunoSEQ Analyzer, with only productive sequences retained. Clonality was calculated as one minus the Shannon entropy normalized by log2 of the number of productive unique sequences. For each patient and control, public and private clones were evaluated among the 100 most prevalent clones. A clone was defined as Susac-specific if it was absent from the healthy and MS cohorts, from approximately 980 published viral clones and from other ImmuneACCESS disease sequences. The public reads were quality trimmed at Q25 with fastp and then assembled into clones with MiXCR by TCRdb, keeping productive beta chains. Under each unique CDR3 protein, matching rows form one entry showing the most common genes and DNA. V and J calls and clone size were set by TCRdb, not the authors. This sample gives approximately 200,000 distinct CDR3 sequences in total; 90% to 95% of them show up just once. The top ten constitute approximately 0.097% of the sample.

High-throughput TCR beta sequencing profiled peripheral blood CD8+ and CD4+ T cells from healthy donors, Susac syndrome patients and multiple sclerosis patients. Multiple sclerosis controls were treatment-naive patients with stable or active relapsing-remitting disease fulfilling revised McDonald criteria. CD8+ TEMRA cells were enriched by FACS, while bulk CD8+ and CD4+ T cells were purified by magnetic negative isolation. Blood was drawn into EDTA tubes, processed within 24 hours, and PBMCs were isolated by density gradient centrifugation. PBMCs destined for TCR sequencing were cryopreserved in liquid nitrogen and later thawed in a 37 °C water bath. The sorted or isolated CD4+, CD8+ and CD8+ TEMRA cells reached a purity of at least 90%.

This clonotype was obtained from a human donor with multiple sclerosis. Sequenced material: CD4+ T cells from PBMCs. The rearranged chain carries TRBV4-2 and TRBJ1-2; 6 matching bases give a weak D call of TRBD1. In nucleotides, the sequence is TGTGCCAGCAGCTCACATGGACAGACTGGGGGCCTCTATGGCTACACCTTC. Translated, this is CASSSHGQTGGLYGYTF.